Following are 24 T cell receptor beta chains from one sample sequenced in a study of CD8+ T cells in alopecia areata. Extracted from the samples, RNA was reverse transcribed into cDNA to serve as the sequencing template. The table came from immunoSEQ multiplex PCR; TCRdb's copy has only in-frame clones and leaves some out. Altogether 130,000 to 150,000 clones are present, about 47% being singletons, with the ten largest covering more than 0.95%. The sequences come from CD4+ T cells sorted from blood, collected at week 0. Receptors were obtained from a human donor with alopecia areata.

The chain carries TRBV6-5 and TRBJ2-1; unclear D gene. The CDR3 totals 15 residues. In germline, CDR1 is MNHEY, CDR2 SVGAGI. The germline V and J ends were trimmed by 6 bases and 6 bases, with 18 bases remaining between them. CDR3 bases: TGTGCCAGCAGCCGACTCCCCGTACGACCCAATGAGCAGTTCTTC. This translates into CASSRLPVRPNEQFF.

This clone was recorded at least ten times. The chain joins TRBV7-3 to TRBJ2-3, with 14 bases fitting TRBD2. The CDR3 has 21 residues. The V segment lost 0 bases and the J segment 6 bases; nucleotides outside the gene matches: 17. Germline CDR1 reads SGHTA; CDR2 reads FQGTGA. The CDR3 loop is CASSLTEAGLAGALLGDTQYF. Written as DNA, the CDR3 is TGTGCCAGCAGCTTAACGGAGGCGGGACTAGCGGGAGCCTTATTGGGCGATACGCAGTATTTT.

The rearrangement uses TRBV2 and TRBJ1-1, with D perhaps matching TRBD1 (6 bases). V lost 4 bases to trimming and J lost 6 bases, with 12 bases between them. Germline V CDR1 and CDR2: SNHLY, FYNNEI. The CDR3 runs to 13 residues. The CDR3 loop reads CASSGVRGSEAFF. CDR3 nucleotides: TGTGCCAGCAGTGGGGTCAGGGGCTCTGAAGCTTTCTTT.

The J gene is TRBJ2-1, the V gene TRBV6-1, with TRBD2 as a possible D gene (7 bases). This CDR3 spans 15 amino acids. V lost 7 bases, J lost 8 bases, and 21 bases lay in between. The germline V gene encodes CDR1 MNHNS and CDR2 SASEGT. Here the CDR3 reads CASKREGQITDEQFF. The CDR3 nucleotides are TGTGCCAGCAAGCGGGAAGGACAGATCACCGATGAGCAGTTCTTC.

This clone was detected once. The chain joins TRBV4-2 to TRBJ2-5; unclear D gene. V was shortened by 2 bases and J by 1 base, with 11 bases between the two germline ends. The CDR3 spans 15 residues. The germline V gene encodes CDR1 LGHNA and CDR2 YNFKEQ. CDR3: CASSQTGAIQETQYF. The DNA of the CDR3 is TGTGCCAGCAGCCAAACGGGCGCTATCCAAGAGACCCAGTACTTC.

This chain connects TRBV6-6 to TRBJ2-7, with D unclear. Deletions cut 6 bases from V and 0 bases from J, with 12 bases between. CDR3 length equals 14 residues. CDR1 and CDR2 (germline): MNHNY, SVGAGI (reference sequence). For the CDR3, the DNA is TGTGCCAGCAGCCCTCCACTCATCTCCTACGAGCAGTACTTC. This gives the protein CASSPPLISYEQYF.

The chain is built from TRBV2 and TRBJ2-7; 7 bases align to TRBD2. V lost 6 bases and J lost 1; bases outside the gene matches: 6. Germline CDR1 SNHLY, CDR2 FYNNEI. The CDR3 is made up of 14 amino acids. The CDR3 here is CASSGTTLSYEQYF. DNA of the CDR3: TGTGCCAGCAGCGGGACTACCTTATCCTACGAGCAGTACTTC. Using reference TRBV2 and TRBJ2-7 for the parts outside the CDR3, the full variable domain is EPEVTQTPSHQVTQMGQEVILRCVPISNHLYFYWYRQILGQKVEFLVSFYNNEISEKSEIFDDQFSVERPDGSNFTLKIRSTKLEDSAMYFCASSGTTLSYEQYFGPGTRLTVT.

This clone was seen only once. The V and J genes are TRBV7-9 and TRBJ2-7, with TRBD1 as a possible D gene (5 bases). This CDR3 has 13 amino acids. V was clipped by 1 base and J by 3 bases, with 7 bases between them. Germline V CDR1 and CDR2: SEHNR, FQNEAQ (reference sequence). CDR3 sequence reads: CASSLGRDYEQYF. For the CDR3, the DNA is TGTGCCAGCAGCTTAGGCAGGGACTACGAGCAGTACTTC. Supplemented by reference TRBV7-9 and TRBJ2-7, the full variable domain reads DTGVSQNPRHKITKRGQNVTFRCDPISEHNRLYWYRQTLGQGPEFLTYFQNEAQLEKSRLLSDRFSAERPKGSFSTLEIQRTEQGDSAMYLCASSLGRDYEQYFGPGTRLTVT.

This chain connects TRBV7-2 to TRBJ2-6; 10 nucleotides agree with TRBD1. V gave up 3 bases and J gave up 4 bases; unmatched junction bases: 3. The V gene's germline CDR1 is SGHTA and CDR2 FQGNSA. The CDR3 is 16 residues long. In nucleotides, the CDR3 is TGTGCCAGCAGCTTGACAGGGGGCGCCGGGGCCAACGTCCTGACTTTC. It translates to CASSLTGGAGANVLTF.

This clone has a single count. The chain is built from TRBV30 and TRBJ2-3; D gene unclear. CDR1 is GTSNPN and CDR2 is SVGIG in the germline V gene (reference sequence). The CDR3 runs to 14 residues. V lost 3 bases and J lost 3, with 13 bases in between. The DNA for the CDR3 is TGTGCCTGGAGCGCGAACAGCAGAACAGATACGCAGTATTTT. Residues: CAWSANSRTDTQYF.

A remark on this clone: Other DNA sequences in this sample translate to the same CDR3. The rearrangement joins TRBV7-2 to TRBJ2-5; the D is unclear. Germline loops: CDR1 SGHTA, CDR2 FQGNSA. The CDR3 length is 13 residues. The V gene lost 1 base and the J gene lost 3 bases, with 6 bases spanning the gap. The CDR3 nucleotides are TGTGCCAGCAGCTTAGGTCCGGAAGAGACCCAGTACTTC. This translates into CASSLGPEETQYF.

The J gene is TRBJ1-2, the V gene TRBV6-5, with a tentative D call TRBD1 (6 bases). CDR1 and CDR2 (germline): MNHEY, SVGAGI. The CDR3 is 13 residues long. The V gene lost 4 bases and the J gene lost 8 bases, with 14 bases spanning the gap. The CDR3 DNA follows: TGTGCCAGCAGTTCCGACAGGCCTTTCGGCTACACCTTC. Translating gives CASSSDRPFGYTF.

The V and J genes are TRBV11-2 and TRBJ2-5; 7 bases map to TRBD1. Germline CDR1 and CDR2: SGHAT and FQNNGV. The CDR3 consists of 14 residues. The trim removed 5 bases at V and 1 base at J, leaving 4 bases unmatched. Here the CDR3 DNA reads TGTGCCAGCAGCCCCTGGGACAGCCAAGAGACCCAGTACTTC. Translating gives CASSPWDSQETQYF.

The chain is built from TRBV7-2 and TRBJ1-2, with a weak D call TRBD1 (5 bases). The V gene lost 5 bases and the J gene lost 6 bases, with 19 bases spanning the gap. Germline loops: CDR1 SGHTA, CDR2 FQGNSA. The CDR3 length is 15 residues. The CDR3 nucleotides are TGTGCCAGCAGCGACCGGGACGGGTATTTGGATGGCTACACCTTC. Residues: CASSDRDGYLDGYTF. The full variable domain, in which reference TRBV7-2 and TRBJ1-2 provide the parts outside the CDR3, is GAGVSQSPSNKVTEKGKDVELRCDPISGHTALYWYRQSLGQGLEFLIYFQGNSAPDKSGLPSDRFSAERTGGSVSTLTIQRTQQEDSAVYLCASSDRDGYLDGYTFGSGTRLTVV.

This chain connects TRBV30 to TRBJ2-2; 7 bases are shared with TRBD1. Germline V gene lookup returns CDR1 GTSNPN and CDR2 SVGIG (reference sequence). The CDR3 spans 18 residues. The ends lost 2 bases at V and 3 bases at J; junction bases unmatched: 15. CDR3 region: CAWSRGQTIIGDTGELFF. In DNA form, the CDR3 reads TGTGCCTGGAGTAGGGGACAGACAATTATAGGGGACACCGGGGAGCTGTTTTTT.

On this clone: Its ends do not fully match the called genes, so a read error is possible. The gene calls are TRBV12-5 and TRBJ2-1; D may be TRBD2 (6 bases). CDR1 and CDR2 (germline): LGHNT, FRNRAP. This CDR3 contains 13 residues. In DNA form, the CDR3 reads TGTGCTAGTGCCAGGGACTCCGACAATGAGCAGTTCTTC. Encoded protein: CASARDSDNEQFF.

V usage is TRBV25-1 and J usage is TRBJ2-7; no reliable D call. CDR1 is MGHDK, CDR2 SYGVNS, per germline. The CDR3 consists of 11 residues. The V gene lost 3 bases and the J gene lost 9 bases, with 9 bases spanning the gap. The CDR3: CASSDIDRQYF. CDR3 nucleotide sequence: TGTGCCAGCAGTGACATTGACCGGCAGTACTTC.

The chain carries TRBV6-5 and TRBJ2-2; D is undetermined. The V gene lost 0 bases and the J gene lost 1 base, with 9 bases spanning the gap. CDR1 MNHEY and CDR2 SVGAGI come from the germline V gene. This CDR3 spans 16 amino acids. CDR3 in amino acids: CASSYSTLGNTGELFF. The CDR3 coding sequence is TGTGCCAGCAGTTACTCGACGTTGGGGAACACCGGGGAGCTGTTTTTT.

This sequence joins TRBV18 and TRBJ2-2; 8 positions agree with TRBD1. The CDR3 runs 16 residues. The germline V gene has CDR1 KGHSH and CDR2 LQKENI. V was pared by 5 bases and J by 0 bases, with 5 bases of the junction left unmatched. CDR3 sequence reads: CASSSIQGANTGELFF. The CDR3 coding sequence is TGTGCCAGCTCATCAATACAGGGGGCGAACACCGGGGAGCTGTTTTTT.

The genes are TRBV29-1 and TRBJ2-7; D may correspond to TRBD1 or TRBD2 (7 bases each). From germline, CDR1 is SQVTM and CDR2 ANQGSEA. The CDR3 has 12 amino acids. Trimming pared 7 bases from V and 3 bases from J, leaving 13 bases between. The chain's CDR3 is CSARGDSYEQYF. The CDR3 DNA reads as TGCAGCGCCCGGGGGGACAGCTACGAGCAGTACTTC.

The gene calls are TRBV7-8 and TRBJ2-7, with TRBD2 matching over 13 bases. The CDR3 is 15 amino acids. Germline V lookup: CDR1 SGHVS, CDR2 FQNEAQ. V shed 5 bases, J shed 3 bases, and the junction held 4 bases outside the gene matches. CDR3 in DNA: TGTGCCAGCAGCCCACGACTAGCGGGAGGCTACGAGCAGTACTTC. Translated: CASSPRLAGGYEQYF.

This clone was seen a few times. The chain is built from TRBV29-1 and TRBJ2-7, with TRBD1 matching over 10 bases. The CDR3 runs to 13 residues. From germline, CDR1 is SQVTM and CDR2 ANQGSEA. The V and J ends lost 5 bases and 7 bases, in that order; junction bases with no gene match: 8. For the CDR3, the DNA is TGCAGCGTTAGACAGGGGGCGGCGAGAGAGCAGTACTTC. Translating it yields CSVRQGAAREQYF.

The rearrangement joins TRBV30 to TRBJ2-3, with D perhaps matching TRBD1 (6 bases). The CDR3 spans 14 residues. CDR1 and CDR2 (germline): GTSNPN, SVGIG (reference sequence). Trimming removed 3 bases from V and 3 bases from J, with 13 bases in between. The DNA for the CDR3 is TGTGCCTGGAGGATACAGGGCGTTACAGATACGCAGTATTTT. Translation: CAWRIQGVTDTQYF.

The chain links TRBV7-2 to TRBJ2-1, with D possibly TRBD2 on 6 matching bases. The V end lost 3 bases, the J end lost 1 base, and 10 bases lay between the germline ends. This CDR3 comprises 15 residues. The germline gives CDR1 SGHTA, CDR2 FQGNSA. CDR3: CASSLGSGSYNEQFF. The DNA of the CDR3 is TGTGCCAGCAGCTTGGGTAGCGGATCCTACAATGAGCAGTTCTTC.